This TCR beta chain was sequenced during a study of blood T cell repertoires in COVID-19. Overall study context: From T cells, B-cell-depleted T cells, or PBMCs came the material, which was cDNA or gDNA.

Using immunoSEQ multiplex PCR, the repertoire was profiled, and TCRdb retains in-frame clones only, with some absent. The profile shows around 190,000 clones, around 80% of them singletons. The material sequenced was PBMCs or T cells enriched from blood (not recorded which). The clonotype comes from a woman in her forties or fifties with acute COVID-19.

CDR3 protein: CASPQATNEKLFF. In DNA, the CDR3 is TGTGCCAGCCCACAAGCAACTAATGAAAAACTGTTTTTT. The chain employs TRBV21-1 and TRBJ1-4; TRBD1 is the table's D call and was not checked against the DNA. TRBV21-1 is designated a pseudogene. The CDR3 totals 13 residues.